Sequencing of this T cell receptor (beta chain) was carried out in a study of blood T cell repertoires in COVID-19. The overall study: Researchers got acute and convalescent COVID-19 samples from the United States, Italy and Spain. The analysed material was cDNA or gDNA that came from T cells, B-cell-depleted T cells, or PBMCs.

This clone has just a few counts. Repertoires were generated with immunoSEQ multiplex PCR, while TCRdb's copy carries only in-frame clones and drops some. The sample records more than 90,000 clones, less than 80% being singletons. The CDR3 is made up of 20 amino acids. Germline V lookup: CDR1 SGHAT, CDR2 FQNNGV. V gave up 0 bases and J gave up 5 bases; unmatched junction bases: 11. The gene calls are TRBV11-2 and TRBJ2-2; 14 nucleotides align to TRBD2. What was sequenced was peripheral blood. The receptor was isolated from a man in his fifties or sixties with acute or convalescent COVID-19. The chain's CDR3 is CASSLEISLRLAGGTGELFF. The DNA for the CDR3 is TGTGCCAGCAGCTTAGAAATATCGTTGAGACTAGCGGGAGGGACCGGGGAGCTGTTTTTT. Combining the CDR3 with reference TRBV11-2 and TRBJ2-2 gives the whole variable domain EAGVAQSPRYKIIEKRQSVAFWCNPISGHATLYWYQQILGQGPKLLIQFQNNGVVDDSQLPKDRFSAERLKGVDSTLKIQPAKLEDSAVYLCASSLEISLRLAGGTGELFFGEGSRLTVL.